One sample yielded the 23 T cell receptor beta chains listed below, sequenced in a study of blood T cell repertoires in COVID-19. The repertoire was sequenced with immunoSEQ multiplex PCR; TCRdb's copy has only in-frame clones and lacks some. The sample records approximately 84,000 clones, roughly 80% being singletons. Source material: peripheral blood. Receptors originate from a human donor in a cohort sampled during active COVID-19.

This clone was seen a single time. The chain carries TRBV19 and TRBJ2-1; TRBD2 aligns across 15 bases. The CDR3 contains 16 residues. Per germline, CDR1 LNHDA and CDR2 SQIVND (reference sequence). Trimming at V came to 5 bases and at J to 8 bases, leaving 7 bases not matched to a gene. CDR3 DNA: TGTGCCAGTAGTCCCCGGACTAGCGGGAGGGCCCATGAGCAGTTCTTC. It yields the protein CASSPRTSGRAHEQFF. Using reference TRBV19 and TRBJ2-1 for the parts outside the CDR3, the full variable domain is DGGITQSPKYLFRKEGQNVTLSCEQNLNHDAMYWYRQDPGQGLRLIYYSQIVNDFQKGDIAEGYSVSREKKESFPLTVTSAQKNPTAFYLCASSPRTSGRAHEQFFGPGTRLTVL.

This clone was seen once. The chain carries TRBV5-4 and TRBJ1-2; D not certain. Germline CDR1 reads SGHNT; CDR2 reads YYREEE (reference sequence). Between the trimmed V and J ends, which lost 1 base and 2 bases, there was a span of 6 bases. The CDR3 covers 13 residues. For the CDR3, the DNA is TGTGCCAGCAGCTTGCCCCTCAACTATGGCTACACCTTC. As protein: CASSLPLNYGYTF.

This clone was detected only a few times. Other DNA sequences from this sample encode an identical CDR3 as well. The V call is TRBV19, the J call TRBJ1-1; 7 positions match TRBD1. The CDR3 totals 13 residues. CDR1 is LNHDA and CDR2 is SQIVND in the germline V gene (reference sequence). V shed 5 bases, J shed 3 bases, and the junction held 3 bases outside the gene matches. The CDR3 region has the DNA TGTGCCAGTAGTTCCACAGGGGACACTGAAGCTTTCTTT. Translation: CASSSTGDTEAFF.

In DNA form, the CDR3 reads TGTGCCAGCAGCAAAATCTCAGGACTAGCGGGATACAATGAGCAGTTCTTC. It encodes CASSKISGLAGYNEQFF. The rearrangement links TRBV21-1 to TRBJ2-1; the listed D gene, TRBD2, was not tested against the DNA. TRBV21-1 is termed a pseudogene. CDR3 length equals 17 residues.

This clone was seen just once. J is TRBJ2-3 and V is TRBV5-1; 8 nucleotides agree with TRBD1. The CDR3 has 16 amino acids. The J segment lost 4 bases and the V segment lost 2 bases, leaving 9 bases of the junction unmatched. Germline-derived CDR1 and CDR2 are SGHRS and YFSETQ. This CDR3 is CASSLRVQGASDTQYF. CDR3 nucleotide sequence: TGCGCCAGCAGCTTAAGGGTGCAGGGGGCTTCAGATACGCAGTATTTT.

The J gene is TRBJ1-6, the V gene TRBV5-4; TRBD1 is a possible D gene (5 bases). This CDR3 has 15 amino acids. Trimming pared 0 bases from V and 10 bases from J, leaving 14 bases between. Germline lookup yields CDR1 SGHNT and CDR2 YYREEE (reference sequence). CDR3 coding DNA: TGTGCCAGCAGCTTGGGGGGGAGGATGAAGTCACCCCTCCACTTT. Translation: CASSLGGRMKSPLHF.

The chain's CDR3 is CASSQAQGNYGYTF. In DNA, the CDR3 is TGTGCCAGCAGCCAAGCGCAGGGTAACTATGGCTACACCTTC. The V and J genes are TRBV3-1 (or the pseudogene TRBV3-2) and TRBJ1-2; a weak D match, TRBD1 (5 bases). V was pared by 1 base and J by 1 base, with 7 bases between. CDR3 length equals 14 residues. Germline V CDR1 and CDR2: LGHDT, YNNKEL (reference sequence).

The chain uses TRBV6-5 and TRBJ1-2; 8 bases agree with TRBD1. After removal of 6 bases from V and 3 bases from J, the junction contained 6 bases not matched to a gene. There are 14 residues in the CDR3. Looked up from germline, CDR1 is MNHEY and CDR2 is SVGAGI. CDR3 in DNA: TGTGCCAGCAGCGAGGACAGGGAGTACTATGGCTACACCTTC. Translation: CASSEDREYYGYTF.

This clone appeared once. The gene calls are TRBV13 and TRBJ2-7; 10 bases are shared with TRBD1. With 0 bases clipped from V and 3 bases from J, the junction kept 5 bases outside the gene matches. The CDR3 sequence is 16 residues long. The germline V gene encodes CDR1 PRHDT and CDR2 FYEKMQ (reference sequence). The CDR3 here is CASSLGRQGALYEQYF. CDR3 nucleotides: TGTGCCAGCAGCTTAGGGCGACAGGGGGCTCTCTACGAGCAGTACTTC.

The chain has TRBV10-1 and TRBJ1-6; D not resolved. Trimming took 6 bases from V and 10 from J, leaving 13 bases between them. The germline gives CDR1 WNHNN, CDR2 SYGVQD (reference sequence). The CDR3 runs to 13 residues. CDR3 loop: CASSAWTNSPLHF. The CDR3 bases are TGCGCCAGCAGCGCTTGGACTAACTCACCCCTCCACTTT.

The CDR3 here is CASSSTILAGNTGELFF. The CDR3 DNA sequence: TGTGCCAGCAGTTCCACCATACTAGCTGGGAACACCGGGGAGCTGTTTTTT. This chain uses TRBV5-4 with TRBJ2-2; maybe TRBD2 (6 bases). Germline values: CDR1 SGHNT, CDR2 YYREEE (reference sequence). There are 17 residues in the CDR3. Trimming shortened V by 5 bases and J by 1 base, and 18 bases separated the two germline ends.

This chain uses TRBV28 with TRBJ1-5, with 8 bases fitting TRBD1. V shed 6 bases and J 2 bases; nucleotides not matched to a gene: 12. Germline assignment: CDR1 MDHEN and CDR2 SYDVKM. The CDR3 sequence is 17 residues long. The CDR3 DNA reads as TGTGCCAGCAGACCGCCCGCCGGGGGACAGGGCAATCAGCCCCAGCATTTT. This translates into CASRPPAGGQGNQPQHF.

This clone was recorded once. The chain is built from TRBV10-3 and TRBJ2-3; TRBD2 aligns across 9 bases. The germline V gene encodes CDR1 ENHRY and CDR2 SYGVKD. This CDR3 is 16 amino acids long. J gave up 3 bases and V 10 bases, and 14 bases lay outside the gene matches. In nucleotides, the CDR3 is TGTGCCAGCGGACCTTATGGGACTAGCCGTACAGATACGCAGTATTTT. It is translated as CASGPYGTSRTDTQYF.

This chain joins TRBV7-6 and TRBJ2-7; 7 positions agree with TRBD2. Trimming took 0 bases from V and 7 from J; bases not matched to a gene: 6. The CDR3 is 14 amino acids. Germline-derived CDR1 and CDR2 are SGHVS and FNYEAQ. CDR3 loop: CASSLASSGGEQYF. CDR3 bases: TGTGCCAGCAGCTTAGCGTCTAGCGGAGGTGAGCAGTACTTC.

This rearrangement joins TRBV3-1 (or the pseudogene TRBV3-2) to TRBJ2-2; a weak D match, TRBD1 (7 bases). V lost 1 base and J lost 5, with 11 bases in between. Germline V CDR1 and CDR2: LGHDT, YNNKEL (reference sequence). The CDR3 is 15 residues long. The CDR3 DNA follows: TGTGCCAGCAGCCAAGCAGGGGGGATGACCGGGGAGCTGTTTTTT. It specifies CASSQAGGMTGELFF.

The chain joins TRBV3-1 (or the pseudogene TRBV3-2) to TRBJ1-2, with TRBD1 as a possible D gene (5 bases). V was cut by 0 bases and J by 6 bases, with 14 bases left in between. In germline, CDR1 is LGHDT, CDR2 YNNKEL (reference sequence). CDR3 length: 15 residues. As DNA, the CDR3 is TGTGCCAGCAGCCAAGATCAGGGCCTTTGGGATGGCTACACCTTC. It is translated as CASSQDQGLWDGYTF.

V gene TRBV24-1 combines with J gene TRBJ2-2, with 10 bases identical to TRBD2. The CDR3 runs 16 residues. Germline V gives CDR1 KGHDR, CDR2 SFDVKD. The V and J ends lost 5 bases and 2 bases, in that order; junction bases with no gene match: 4. The CDR3 DNA reads TGTGCCACCAGTGGTGGGACTAGCGTAAACACCGGGGAGCTGTTTTTT. Translated, it gives CATSGGTSVNTGELFF.

The V and J genes are TRBV28 and TRBJ1-2; D may be TRBD1 (6 bases). The germline V gene has CDR1 MDHEN and CDR2 SYDVKM. This CDR3 comprises 11 residues. The V gene lost 5 bases and the J gene lost 8 bases, with 9 bases spanning the gap. The CDR3 bases are TGTGCCAGCAGTCAGGGGTGGGGCTACACCTTC. Translated, it gives CASSQGWGYTF.

The chain carries TRBV30 and TRBJ2-6, with TRBD1 matching 8 bases. V lost 6 bases and J lost 0; bases outside the gene matches: 10. The germline V gene has CDR1 GTSNPN and CDR2 SVGIG (reference sequence). The CDR3 has 17 amino acids. CDR3 DNA sequence: TGTGCCTGCCCACAGGGGGAGTGGGTCTCTGGGGCCAACGTCCTGACTTTC. Amino acid sequence: CACPQGEWVSGANVLTF.

V and J are TRBV7-2 and TRBJ1-1; D perhaps matches TRBD1 (5 bases). CDR1 SGHTA and CDR2 FQGNSA come from the germline V gene. CDR3 size: 15 residues. The germline V and J ends were trimmed by 5 bases and 3 bases, with 16 bases remaining between them. CDR3: CASSLLGGRDTEAFF. CDR3 in DNA: TGTGCCAGCAGCCTATTGGGGGGGAGGGACACTGAAGCTTTCTTT. Variable domain in full (rest from reference TRBV7-2 and TRBJ1-1): GAGVSQSPSNKVTEKGKDVELRCDPISGHTALYWYRQSLGQGLEFLIYFQGNSAPDKSGLPSDRFSAERTGGSVSTLTIQRTQQEDSAVYLCASSLLGGRDTEAFFGQGTRLTVV.

The chain recombines TRBV29-1 with TRBJ1-1; 10 nucleotides line up with TRBD1. This CDR3 region has 18 residues. The germline CDR1 and CDR2 sequences are SQVTM and ANQGSEA. The V segment lost 3 bases and the J segment 1 base; nucleotides outside the gene matches: 14. The CDR3 DNA follows: TGCAGCGTTGAGATCCAGACAGGGGGCTTACTGGGGAACACTGAAGCTTTCTTT. Protein product: CSVEIQTGGLLGNTEAFF.

The chain is built from TRBV7-2 and TRBJ2-2; 11 bases map to TRBD2. CDR1 SGHTA and CDR2 FQGNSA come from the germline V gene. V shed 5 bases, J shed 3 bases, and the junction held 2 bases outside the gene matches. The CDR3 is 15 amino acids. CDR3: CASSPGLADTGELFF. DNA of the CDR3: TGTGCCAGCAGCCCGGGACTAGCGGACACCGGGGAGCTGTTTTTT.

The chain carries TRBV5-5 and TRBJ2-7; D possibly corresponds to TRBD2 (5 bases). CDR3 length: 16 residues. The ends were cut back, 0 bases at V and 4 bases at J, with 17 bases in the middle. Germline CDR1 reads SGHKS; CDR2 reads YYEKEE (reference sequence). Written as DNA, the CDR3 is TGTGCCAGCAGCTTGGTCCCCCTGGGGAGAGGGTACGAGCAGTACTTC. Its translation: CASSLVPLGRGYEQYF.